This TCR beta chain is drawn from a study of CD8 T cells in Susac syndrome. After extraction with the RNeasy kit, roughly 0.5 to 1 ug of the RNA was reverse transcribed using random hexamers. Multiplex immunoSEQ PCR targeted 54 Vbeta and 13 Jbeta TCR beta segments. TCRdb itself ran the immunoSEQ multiplex PCR reads through MiXCR, one entry per CDR3 protein. Here the sample spans over 80,000 distinct CDR3 sequences, around 93% being singletons. CDR1 is SEHNR, CDR2 FQNEAQ, per germline (reference sequence). With 4 bases removed from V and 7 bases from J, the gap between germline ends came to 13 bases. The CDR3 contains 14 residues. It was healthy donors who served as the controls, matched for age and sex. TEMRA cells were FACS-enriched and CD8+ and CD4+ T cells negatively isolated.

This clonotype was sampled from a human donor in good health. The J gene is TRBJ1-4, the V gene TRBV7-9, with D unclear. The sequenced sample was CD8+ T cells from PBMCs. The CDR3: CASSSSEAGEKLFF. The CDR3 DNA follows: TGTGCCAGCAGCTCCTCGGAGGCGGGTGAAAAACTGTTTTTT. The complete variable domain, with remaining parts taken from reference TRBV7-9 and TRBJ1-4, reads DTGVSQNPRHKITKRGQNVTFRCDPISEHNRLYWYRQTLGQGPEFLTYFQNEAQLEKSRLLSDRFSAERPKGSFSTLEIQRTEQGDSAMYLCASSSSEAGEKLFFGSGTQLSVL.